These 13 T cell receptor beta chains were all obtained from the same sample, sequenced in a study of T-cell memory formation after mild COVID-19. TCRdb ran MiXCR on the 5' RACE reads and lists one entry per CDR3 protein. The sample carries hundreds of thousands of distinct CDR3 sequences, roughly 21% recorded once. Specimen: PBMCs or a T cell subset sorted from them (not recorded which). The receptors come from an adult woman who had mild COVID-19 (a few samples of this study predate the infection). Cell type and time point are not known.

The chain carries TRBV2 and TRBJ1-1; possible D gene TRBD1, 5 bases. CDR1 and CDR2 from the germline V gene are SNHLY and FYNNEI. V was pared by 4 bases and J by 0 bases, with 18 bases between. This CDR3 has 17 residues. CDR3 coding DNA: TGTGCCAGCAGTGTTAATCGGGAGACAGCGCTGAACACTGAAGCTTTCTTT. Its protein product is CASSVNRETALNTEAFF.

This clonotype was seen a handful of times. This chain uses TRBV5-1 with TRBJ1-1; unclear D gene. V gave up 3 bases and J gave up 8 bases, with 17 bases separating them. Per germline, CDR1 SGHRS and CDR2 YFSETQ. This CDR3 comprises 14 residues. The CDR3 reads CASSSGFDNTEAFF. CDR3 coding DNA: TGCGCCAGCAGCTCCGGTTTCGACAATACCGAAGCTTTCTTT.

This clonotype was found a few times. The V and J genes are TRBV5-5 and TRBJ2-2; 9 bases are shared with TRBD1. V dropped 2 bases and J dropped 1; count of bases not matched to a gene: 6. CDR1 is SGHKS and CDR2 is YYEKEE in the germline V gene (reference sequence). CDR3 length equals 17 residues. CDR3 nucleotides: TGTGCCAGCAGCTTTTTGCCGGGACAGGGGAACACCGGGGAGCTGTTTTTT. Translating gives CASSFLPGQGNTGELFF.

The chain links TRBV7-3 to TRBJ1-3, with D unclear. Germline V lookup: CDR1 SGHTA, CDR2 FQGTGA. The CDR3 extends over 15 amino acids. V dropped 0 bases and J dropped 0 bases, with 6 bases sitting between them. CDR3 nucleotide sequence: TGTGCCAGCAGCTTAACAGGAGACTCTGGAAACACCATATATTTT. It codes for CASSLTGDSGNTIYF.

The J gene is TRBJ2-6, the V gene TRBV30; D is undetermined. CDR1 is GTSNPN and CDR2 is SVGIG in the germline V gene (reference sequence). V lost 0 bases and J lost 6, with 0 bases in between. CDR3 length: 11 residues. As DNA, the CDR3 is TGTGCCTGGAGTGTGGCCAACGTCCTGACTTTC. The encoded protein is CAWSVANVLTF.

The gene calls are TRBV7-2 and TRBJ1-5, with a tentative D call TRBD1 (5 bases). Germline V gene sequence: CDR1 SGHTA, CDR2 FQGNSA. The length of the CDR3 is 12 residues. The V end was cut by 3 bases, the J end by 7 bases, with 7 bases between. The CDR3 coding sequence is TGTGCCAGCAGCTTTTGGGACCAGCCCCAGCATTTT. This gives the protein CASSFWDQPQHF.

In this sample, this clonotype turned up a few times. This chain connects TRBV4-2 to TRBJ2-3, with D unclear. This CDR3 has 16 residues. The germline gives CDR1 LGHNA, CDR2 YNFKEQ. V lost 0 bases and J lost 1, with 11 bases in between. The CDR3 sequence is CASSQEGIAGTDTQYF. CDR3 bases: TGTGCCAGCAGCCAAGAAGGGATAGCTGGCACAGATACGCAGTATTTT.

CDR3 amino acids: CASSLAVAVAYEQYF. The CDR3 DNA reads as TGTGCCAGCAGCTTAGCGGTCGCGGTAGCCTACGAGCAGTACTTC. The genes are TRBV7-2 and TRBJ2-7; D remains unclear. V was pared by 0 bases and J by 2 bases, with 11 bases between. The CDR3 runs to 15 residues. In germline, CDR1 is SGHTA, CDR2 FQGNSA.

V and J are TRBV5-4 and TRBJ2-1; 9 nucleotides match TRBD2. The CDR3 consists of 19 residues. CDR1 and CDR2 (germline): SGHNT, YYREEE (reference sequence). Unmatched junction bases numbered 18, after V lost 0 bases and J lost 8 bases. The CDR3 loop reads CASSLGLWLAGRGGDEQFF. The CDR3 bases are TGTGCCAGCAGCTTGGGCTTATGGCTAGCGGGGAGAGGTGGGGATGAGCAGTTCTTC.

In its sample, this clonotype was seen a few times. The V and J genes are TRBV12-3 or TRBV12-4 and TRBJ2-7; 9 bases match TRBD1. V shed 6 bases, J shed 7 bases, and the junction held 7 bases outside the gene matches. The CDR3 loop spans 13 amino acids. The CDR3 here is CASRGQGVWEQYF. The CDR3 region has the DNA TGTGCCAGCAGGGGACAGGGAGTATGGGAGCAGTACTTC.

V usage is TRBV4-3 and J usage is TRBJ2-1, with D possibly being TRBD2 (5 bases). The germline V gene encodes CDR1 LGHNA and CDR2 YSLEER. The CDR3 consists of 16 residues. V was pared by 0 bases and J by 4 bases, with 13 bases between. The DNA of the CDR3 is TGCGCCAGCAGCCAAGAATGGGAGACAAATTACAATGAGCAGTTCTTC. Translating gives CASSQEWETNYNEQFF.

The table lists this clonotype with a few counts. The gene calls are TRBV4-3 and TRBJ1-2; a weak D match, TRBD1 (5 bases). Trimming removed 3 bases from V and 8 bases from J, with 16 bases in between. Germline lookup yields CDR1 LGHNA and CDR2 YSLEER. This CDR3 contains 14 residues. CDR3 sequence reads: CASSQIIRVGGYTF. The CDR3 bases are TGCGCCAGCAGCCAGATCATCAGGGTCGGGGGCTACACCTTC.

The CDR3 sequence: CASSEGYTEAFF. CDR3 sequence (DNA): TGTGCCAGCAGTGAAGGGTACACTGAAGCTTTCTTT. The chain recombines TRBV6-1 with TRBJ1-1; no clear D gene. The V gene lost 1 base and the J gene lost 3 bases, with 3 bases spanning the gap. CDR1 and CDR2 (germline): MNHNS, SASEGT. The CDR3 has 12 amino acids.